This passage covers 32 T cell receptor beta chains from one sample sequenced in a study of shared clonotypes between healthy human individuals. Sequencing used immunoSEQ multiplex PCR; TCRdb keeps in-frame clones, though not all of them. The sample records millions of clones, 85% to 95% being singletons. The sequenced sample was naive CD4+ T cells sorted from blood. Sample subset: CD45RA+ positively selected. The receptors shown here come from a man aged 18 to 29 in good health.

The J gene is TRBJ1-4, the V gene TRBV18; 9 nucleotides match TRBD1. The CDR3 spans 17 residues. Unmatched junction bases numbered 12, after V lost 6 bases and J lost 4 bases. Per the germline V gene, CDR1 is KGHSH and CDR2 is LQKENI. The CDR3 reads CASSNRLMDRGNEKLFF. CDR3 bases: TGTGCCAGCTCGAACCGGCTAATGGACAGGGGTAATGAAAAACTGTTTTTT.

The rearrangement uses TRBV11-2 and TRBJ2-6, with D uncertain. With 6 bases removed from V and 4 bases from J, the gap between germline ends came to 22 bases. CDR1 is SGHAT and CDR2 is FQNNGV in the germline V gene. The CDR3 spans 18 residues. This CDR3 reads CASRSTTRKSSGANVLTF. CDR3 sequence (DNA): TGTGCCAGCAGATCAACGACAAGGAAGAGCTCCGGGGCCAACGTCCTGACTTTC.

This clone was seen once. CDR3 sequence reads: CASSLGAVSSYEQYF. CDR3 nucleotides: TGTGCCAGCTCACTCGGCGCAGTAAGCTCCTACGAGCAGTACTTC. The rearrangement links TRBV18 to TRBJ2-7; D is uncertain. Trimming stripped 4 bases from V and 0 bases from J, with 13 bases between. The germline V gene has CDR1 KGHSH and CDR2 LQKENI. The CDR3 is 15 amino acids.

The rearrangement uses TRBV5-1 and TRBJ2-2; 7 bases fit TRBD1. Germline lookup yields CDR1 SGHRS and CDR2 YFSETQ. This CDR3 has 16 residues. The J segment lost 2 bases and the V segment lost 4 bases, leaving 8 bases of the junction unmatched. The CDR3 DNA reads as TGCGCCAGCAGCACCGACAGGGCCCTTAACACCGGGGAGCTGTTTTTT. This translates into CASSTDRALNTGELFF.

This rearrangement joins TRBV6-5 to TRBJ1-1; D is uncertain. The V gene lost 4 bases and the J gene lost 1 base, with 13 bases spanning the gap. Germline CDR1 is MNHEY and CDR2 is SVGAGI. This CDR3 has 15 amino acids. CDR3 nucleotides: TGTGCCAGCAGTTTAGGGCCCCAAAAGAACACTGAAGCTTTCTTT. As protein: CASSLGPQKNTEAFF.

The chain joins TRBV4-1 to TRBJ2-5, with D maybe TRBD2 (5 bases). The V end was cut by 2 bases, the J end by 4 bases, with 14 bases between. Germline assignment: CDR1 MGHRA and CDR2 YSYEKL. This CDR3 is 15 amino acids long. The CDR3 region is CASSQSLVGRETQYF. For the CDR3, the DNA is TGCGCCAGCAGCCAAAGCCTCGTGGGGAGAGAGACCCAGTACTTC.

DNA for the CDR3: TGTGCCAGCAGCTTAGCGGGAGTATCCACCGGGGAGCTGTTTTTT. Residues: CASSLAGVSTGELFF. The genes are TRBV11-3 and TRBJ2-2, with D tentatively TRBD2 (6 bases). V gave up 1 base and J gave up 4 bases, with 10 bases separating them. This CDR3 region has 15 residues. The germline CDR1 and CDR2 sequences are SGHNT and YENEEA.

V and J are TRBV7-2 and TRBJ2-7; weak D call: TRBD1 (5 bases). The CDR3 has 13 residues. Trimming left V 2 bases short and J 9 bases short, with 14 bases between. The germline gives CDR1 SGHTA, CDR2 FQGNSA. The CDR3 reads CASSLSGVGRQYF. The CDR3 coding sequence is TGTGCCAGCAGCTTATCTGGGGTGGGGCGGCAGTACTTC.

V and J are TRBV21-1 and TRBJ2-1. TRBV21-1 is reported as a pseudogene. This CDR3 region has 14 residues. As DNA, the CDR3 is TGTGCCAGCAGCATGACGGAAGGTTACAATGAGCAGTTCTTC. It codes for CASSMTEGYNEQFF.

A note on this clone: Other DNA sequences within the sample encode an identical CDR3. The rearrangement joins TRBV6-1 to TRBJ1-5, with D tentatively TRBD1 (5 bases). CDR3 size: 14 residues. The germline V gene has CDR1 MNHNS and CDR2 SASEGT. Trimming cost V 6 bases and J 3 bases, with 12 bases left between them. The CDR3 reads CASSVTVSNQPQHF. DNA for the CDR3: TGTGCCAGCAGCGTGACAGTTTCCAATCAGCCCCAGCATTTT.

In the case of this clone: The same CDR3 also results from other DNA sequences found in this sample. The rearrangement links TRBV5-1 to TRBJ1-2; 9 bases map to TRBD1. The length of the CDR3 is 14 residues. Germline V gene data show CDR1 as SGHRS and CDR2 as YFSETQ. Unmatched junction bases numbered 3, after V lost 0 bases and J lost 6 bases. The CDR3, as DNA: TGCGCCAGCAGCTTGGCCGGGACAGGGCATGGCTACACCTTC. Its protein product is CASSLAGTGHGYTF.

This chain links TRBV15 with TRBJ1-3, with TRBD1 as a possible D gene (6 bases). This CDR3 region has 16 residues. With 0 bases removed from V and 1 base from J, the gap between germline ends came to 10 bases. CDR1 and CDR2 from the germline V gene are LNHNV and YYDKDF (reference sequence). The CDR3 loop is CATSRDIQGSGNTIYF. CDR3 nucleotide sequence: TGTGCCACCAGCAGAGATATCCAGGGGTCTGGAAACACCATATATTTT.

The CDR3 DNA follows: TGTGCCAGCAGTTACGCACTCGGCAGGTTCTACGAGCAGTACTTC. As protein: CASSYALGRFYEQYF. The V call is TRBV6-5, the J call TRBJ2-7; D is undetermined. The CDR3 runs to 15 residues. Trimming shortened V by 2 bases and J by 3 bases, and 14 bases separated the two germline ends. The V gene's germline CDR1 is MNHEY and CDR2 SVGAGI.

This clone was seen just once. This CDR3 is CASSLPGQGQETQYF. The DNA for the CDR3 is TGTGCCAGCTCATTGCCGGGACAGGGCCAAGAGACCCAGTACTTC. V and J are TRBV18 and TRBJ2-5; TRBD1 aligns across 9 bases. The CDR3 contains 15 residues. Per the germline V gene, CDR1 is KGHSH and CDR2 is LQKENI. The V segment lost 5 bases and the J segment 1 base; nucleotides outside the gene matches: 5.

The rearrangement joins TRBV6-4 to TRBJ1-1; 7 nucleotides line up with TRBD1. This CDR3 contains 14 residues. The V gene end was trimmed by 3 bases and the J gene end by 8 bases; junction bases not matched to a gene: 9. The germline gives CDR1 MRHNA, CDR2 SNTAGT. The CDR3: CASSESRDRREAFF. DNA of the CDR3: TGTGCCAGCAGTGAAAGTCGGGACAGACGAGAAGCTTTCTTT.

This chain links TRBV6-5 with TRBJ1-4, with D perhaps TRBD1 (6 bases). Germline-derived CDR1 and CDR2 are MNHEY and SVGAGI. This CDR3 is 15 amino acids long. Trimming cost V 6 bases and J 8 bases, with 19 bases left between them. CDR3 protein: CASSLLQGTGEKLFF. In DNA, the CDR3 is TGTGCCAGCAGCCTGCTACAGGGCACGGGCGAAAAACTGTTTTTT.

CDR3 amino acids: CASSLGGQPNQPQHF. The CDR3 DNA sequence: TGTGCCAGCAGTCTGGGGGGACAGCCCAATCAGCCCCAGCATTTT. The rearrangement joins TRBV27 to TRBJ1-5; 7 bases line up with TRBD1. Losses at the gene ends were 5 bases for V and 3 bases for J; bases not matched to a gene: 7. The germline V gene encodes CDR1 MNHEY and CDR2 SMNVEV (reference sequence). This CDR3 spans 15 amino acids.

Regarding this clone: The sample carries other DNA sequences with the same CDR3. V usage is TRBV6-5 and J usage is TRBJ2-1; a weak D match, TRBD2 (5 bases). Germline values: CDR1 MNHEY, CDR2 SVGAGI. The CDR3 covers 15 residues. Trimming removed 0 bases at V and 4 bases at J, with 10 bases between. In DNA, the CDR3 is TGTGCCAGCAGTTACTCCCCCAGCGGATACAATGAGCAGTTCTTC. It codes for CASSYSPSGYNEQFF.

The chain joins TRBV5-1 to TRBJ2-5; weak D call: TRBD1 (6 bases). Germline CDR1 and CDR2: SGHRS and YFSETQ. The CDR3 is 11 residues long. Trimming pared 7 bases from V and 7 bases from J, leaving 11 bases between. CDR3 sequence reads: CASHREGTQYF. CDR3 in DNA: TGCGCCAGCCACAGGGAAGGGACCCAGTACTTC.

This chain links TRBV11-3 with TRBJ2-1; 11 positions agree with TRBD2. The V segment lost 1 base and the J segment 5 bases; nucleotides outside the gene matches: 4. Per the germline V gene, CDR1 is SGHNT and CDR2 is YENEEA. The CDR3 has 16 residues. The CDR3 loop reads CASSLVGTSGNNEQFF. The CDR3 DNA is TGTGCCAGCAGCTTAGTGGGGACTAGCGGAAACAATGAGCAGTTCTTC.

CDR3 bases: TGTGCCTGGAGCCCGGGACTTCTCAATCAGCCCCAGCATTTT. This codes for CAWSPGLLNQPQHF. The chain has TRBV30 and TRBJ1-5; D is perhaps TRBD1 (5 bases). CDR3 size: 14 residues. Germline V gene data show CDR1 as GTSNPN and CDR2 as SVGIG (reference sequence). The V gene lost 3 bases and the J gene lost 3 bases, with 12 bases spanning the gap.

The chain combines TRBV5-6 with TRBJ2-5; 8 bases fit TRBD1. V shed 4 bases, J shed 5 bases, and the junction held 10 bases outside the gene matches. Germline lookup yields CDR1 SGHDT and CDR2 YYEEEE. CDR3 size: 15 residues. The CDR3 DNA follows: TGTGCCAGCAGCAAACAGGACAGGGAGGCTGAGACCCAGTACTTC. Translating gives CASSKQDREAETQYF.

The chain links TRBV27 to TRBJ1-4, with D possibly TRBD1 on 5 matching bases. CDR3 size: 15 residues. In germline, CDR1 is MNHEY, CDR2 SMNVEV (reference sequence). V was pared by 5 bases and J by 1 base, with 11 bases between. CDR3: CASSIQGLTNEKLFF. In DNA, the CDR3 is TGTGCCAGCAGTATTCAGGGCCTAACTAATGAAAAACTGTTTTTT.

The chain recombines TRBV10-3 with TRBJ1-5; tentatively, D is TRBD1 (5 bases). CDR1 is ENHRY, CDR2 SYGVKD, per germline. The V end was cut by 10 bases, the J end by 7 bases, with 14 bases between. This CDR3 contains 12 residues. CDR3 nucleotide sequence: TGTGCCACCTCAGCAGGGTACCAGCCCCAGCATTTT. It specifies CATSAGYQPQHF.

The V gene is TRBV10-3, the J gene TRBJ2-6, with 11 positions matching TRBD2. V shed 8 bases and J 3 bases; nucleotides not matched to a gene: 12. CDR3 length: 18 residues. CDR1 ENHRY and CDR2 SYGVKD come from the germline V gene. As DNA, the CDR3 is TGTGCCATCCTAAGAGGGGGGACTAGCGGTTATGGGGCCAACGTCCTGACTTTC. Its protein is CAILRGGTSGYGANVLTF.

The V call is TRBV5-4, the J call TRBJ2-2; the D is unclear. CDR3 length equals 14 residues. V lost 4 bases and J lost 1, with 8 bases in between. Germline loops: CDR1 SGHNT, CDR2 YYREEE (reference sequence). The CDR3 loop reads CASSTPRNTGELFF. The CDR3 bases are TGTGCCAGCAGCACCCCACGGAACACCGGGGAGCTGTTTTTT.

As regards this clone: The same CDR3 can be traced to other DNA sequences in this sample. The genes are TRBV10-3 and TRBJ1-6; 7 bases match TRBD1. Trimming removed 2 bases from V and 7 bases from J; junction bases left unmatched: 2. The CDR3 length is 14 residues. Germline V CDR1 and CDR2: ENHRY, SYGVKD. The chain's CDR3 is CAISEDRVNSPLHF. In DNA, the CDR3 is TGTGCCATCAGTGAGGACAGGGTCAATTCACCCCTCCACTTT.

In its sample, this clone was seen once. The chain uses TRBV28 and TRBJ1-2, with TRBD1 identical over 11 bases. This CDR3 is built from 15 residues. The V gene end was trimmed by 7 bases and the J gene end by 3 bases; junction bases not matched to a gene: 7. CDR1 is MDHEN and CDR2 is SYDVKM in the germline V gene. CDR3 in amino acids: CASTWGQGVHYGYTF. DNA of the CDR3: TGTGCCAGCACCTGGGGACAGGGGGTGCACTATGGCTACACCTTC.

This chain links TRBV2 with TRBJ2-7; no definite D call. Germline values: CDR1 SNHLY, CDR2 FYNNEI. V lost 8 bases and J 3 bases, leaving 8 bases between the germline ends. The CDR3 consists of 11 residues. This CDR3 is CASLTNYEQYF. The CDR3 coding sequence is TGTGCCAGCCTTACCAACTACGAGCAGTACTTC. The full variable domain, rest sourced from reference TRBV2 and TRBJ2-7, is EPEVTQTPSHQVTQMGQEVILRCVPISNHLYFYWYRQILGQKVEFLVSFYNNEISEKSEIFDDQFSVERPDGSNFTLKIRSTKLEDSAMYFCASLTNYEQYFGPGTRLTVT.

This chain joins TRBV30 and TRBJ1-5, with 8 bases aligning to TRBD1. The CDR3 contains 13 residues. Per the germline V gene, CDR1 is GTSNPN and CDR2 is SVGIG (reference sequence). Trimming removed 5 bases from V and 6 bases from J; junction bases left unmatched: 6. The CDR3 nucleotides read TGTGCCTGGGATACAGGGGGAGGTCAGCCCCAGCATTTT. Its protein is CAWDTGGGQPQHF.

The rearrangement joins TRBV7-8 to TRBJ1-6; 11 bases are a match to TRBD1. This CDR3 is built from 15 residues. Per germline, CDR1 SGHVS and CDR2 FQNEAQ. J gave up 7 bases and V 11 bases, and 10 bases lay outside the gene matches. The CDR3 sequence is CACQTGTGGNSPLHF. The CDR3 bases are TGTGCCTGCCAGACCGGGACAGGGGGAAATTCACCCCTCCACTTT.

This chain joins TRBV6-5 and TRBJ1-2; D is uncertain. This CDR3 has 12 residues. Germline CDR1 and CDR2: MNHEY and SVGAGI. With 6 bases removed from V and 8 bases from J, the gap between germline ends came to 13 bases. CDR3 nucleotide sequence: TGTGCCAGCAGGTCTTCGGCCGGGGGCTACACCTTC. Translating it yields CASRSSAGGYTF.